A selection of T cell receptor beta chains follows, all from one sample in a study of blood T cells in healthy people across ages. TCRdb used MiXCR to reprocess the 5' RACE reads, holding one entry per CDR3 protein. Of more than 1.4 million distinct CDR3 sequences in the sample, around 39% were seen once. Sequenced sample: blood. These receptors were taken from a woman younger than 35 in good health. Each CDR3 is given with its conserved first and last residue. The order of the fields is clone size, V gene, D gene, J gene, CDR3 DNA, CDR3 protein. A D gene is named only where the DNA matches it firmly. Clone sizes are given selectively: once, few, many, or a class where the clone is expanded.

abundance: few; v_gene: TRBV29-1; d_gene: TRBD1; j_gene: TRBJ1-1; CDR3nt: TGCAGCGCGCGGCCCGGACAGGCGAACACTGAAGCTTTCTTT; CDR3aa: CSARPGQANTEAFF
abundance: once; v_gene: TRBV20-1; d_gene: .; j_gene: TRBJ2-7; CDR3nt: TGCAGTGCTAGAGTTGGGAGTACGTTCGGCGAGCAGTACTTC; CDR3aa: CSARVGSTFGEQYF
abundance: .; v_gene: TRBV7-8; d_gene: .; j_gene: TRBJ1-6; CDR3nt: TGTGCCAGCAGCTTGGACAGTTCACCCCTCCACTTT; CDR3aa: CASSLDSSPLHF
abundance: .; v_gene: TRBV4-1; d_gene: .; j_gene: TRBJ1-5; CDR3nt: TGCGCCAGCAGCCAAGGCACCGGTATCAATCAGCCCCAGCATTTT; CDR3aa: CASSQGTGINQPQHF
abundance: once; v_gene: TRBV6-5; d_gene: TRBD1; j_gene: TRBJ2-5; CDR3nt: TGTGCCAGCAGTTACACGAGGGGACAGGGAACCGCAGAGACCCAGTACTTC; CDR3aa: CASSYTRGQGTAETQYF
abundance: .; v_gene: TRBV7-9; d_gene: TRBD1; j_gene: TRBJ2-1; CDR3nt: TGTGCCAGCAGCTTCTTGCCGGGACAGATGGATGAGCAGTTCTTC; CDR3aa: CASSFLPGQMDEQFF
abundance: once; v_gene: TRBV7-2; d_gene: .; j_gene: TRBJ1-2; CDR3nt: TGTGCCAGCAGCGTAGCCAGGGACTATGGCTACACCTTC; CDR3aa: CASSVARDYGYTF
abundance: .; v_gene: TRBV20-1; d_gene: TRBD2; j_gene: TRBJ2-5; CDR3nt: TGCAGTGCTAGCTCAGGACTAGCGGGTGGGGAGACCCAGTACTTC; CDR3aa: CSASSGLAGGETQYF
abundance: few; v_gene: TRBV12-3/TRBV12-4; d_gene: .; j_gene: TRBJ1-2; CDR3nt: TGTGCCAGCAGTTCCCTTGTGGAGCCCGGCTATGGCTACACCTTC; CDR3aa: CASSSLVEPGYGYTF
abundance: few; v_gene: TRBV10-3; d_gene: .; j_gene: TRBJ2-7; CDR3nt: TGTGCCATCAGGCAGGGCGATGGGGCTTACAATGAGCAGTACTTC; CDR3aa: CAIRQGDGAYNEQYF
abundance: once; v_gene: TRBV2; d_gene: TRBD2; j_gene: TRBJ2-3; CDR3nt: TGTGCCAGCAGTGCCCTAGCGGAGGTGGGAGATACGCAGTATTTT; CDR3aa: CASSALAEVGDTQYF
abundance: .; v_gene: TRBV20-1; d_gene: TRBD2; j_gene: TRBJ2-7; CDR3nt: TGCAGTGCTCGACCTTCTAGCGGGGGGGCCTACGAGCAGTACTTC; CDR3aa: CSARPSSGGAYEQYF
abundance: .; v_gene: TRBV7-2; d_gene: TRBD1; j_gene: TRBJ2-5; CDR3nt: TGTGCCAGCAGCTTCGGGACAGGATTAAACCAAGAGACCCAGTACTTC; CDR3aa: CASSFGTGLNQETQYF
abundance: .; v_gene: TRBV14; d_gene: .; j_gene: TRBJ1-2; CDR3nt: TGTGCCAGCAGCCAACAGGGGACGACCTATGGCTACACCTTC; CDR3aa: CASSQQGTTYGYTF
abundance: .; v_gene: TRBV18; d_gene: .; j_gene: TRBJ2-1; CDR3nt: TGTGCCAGCTCCCGGCAGGGGGGGCTTTACAATGAGCAGTTCTTC; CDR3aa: CASSRQGGLYNEQFF
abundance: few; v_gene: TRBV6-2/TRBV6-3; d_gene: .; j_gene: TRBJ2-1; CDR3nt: TGTGCCAGCAGTCCCGCCGGGGGTCTCGACAATGAGCAGTTCTTC; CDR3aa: CASSPAGGLDNEQFF
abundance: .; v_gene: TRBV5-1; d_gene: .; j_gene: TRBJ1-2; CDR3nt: TGCGCCAGCAGCTTGGCCTCTATCGGTTTTCCTTATGGCTACACCTTC; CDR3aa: CASSLASIGFPYGYTF